This entry lists 17 T cell receptor beta chains sequenced from one sample in a study of CD8+CD57+ T cells in acquired aplastic anemia. Previously, flow cytometry had revealed CD8+CD57+ cell expansion in the patients chosen for sequencing. Template material for TCR beta VDJ and CDR3 profiling consisted of genomic DNA. A single record per CDR3 protein comes from TCRdb applying MiXCR to the reads. The top ten hold 0.75% to 0.95% of the sample, which has hundreds of thousands of distinct CDR3 sequences, around a third seen once. Sequencing was performed on sorted CD4+, CD8+, or CD8+CD57+ T cells (not recorded which) from PBMCs. These receptors were collected from a human donor with aplastic anemia.

The rearrangement links TRBV5-1 to TRBJ1-5, with D hard to call. This CDR3 contains 8 residues. The germline V gene has CDR1 SGHRS and CDR2 YFSETQ. V was pared by 6 bases and J by 12 bases, with 4 bases between. This CDR3 is CASKGQHF. Written as DNA, the CDR3 is TGCGCCAGCAAGGGCCAGCATTTT.

CDR3 in amino acids: CASSRDRGGTGANVLTF. CDR3 sequence (DNA): TGTGCCAGCAGCAGGGACAGGGGGGGGACTGGGGCCAACGTCCTGACTTTC. This chain uses TRBV2 with TRBJ2-6; 11 positions match TRBD1. The CDR3 is made up of 17 amino acids. CDR1 and CDR2 (germline): SNHLY, FYNNEI. The junction had 6 bases not matched to a gene; V was cut back by 6 bases and J by 2 bases.

This clonotype has just a few counts. The V gene is TRBV5-1, the J gene TRBJ1-2, with 7 bases that match TRBD1. From germline, CDR1 is SGHRS and CDR2 YFSETQ. V trimming: 0 bases; J trimming: 8 bases; junction bases outside the gene matches: 13. The CDR3 totals 16 residues. DNA of the CDR3: TGCGCCAGCAGCTTGGCCGAGGGACAGTTAATTTGGGGCTACACCTTC. The encoded protein is CASSLAEGQLIWGYTF.

The chain has TRBV25-1 and TRBJ2-7; a possible D gene is TRBD2 (6 bases). The ends were cut back, 3 bases at V and 5 bases at J, with 14 bases in the middle. Germline CDR1 and CDR2: MGHDK and SYGVNS. The CDR3 sequence is 14 residues long. The CDR3 region has the DNA TGTGCCAGCAGTGACGGAGGAGGGGACCACGAGCAGTACTTC. Translating it yields CASSDGGGDHEQYF.

The chain recombines TRBV19 with TRBJ2-1; 8 positions agree with TRBD2. J lost 4 bases, V lost 7 bases, and 6 bases had no gene match. The length of the CDR3 is 14 residues. Looked up from germline, CDR1 is LNHDA and CDR2 is SQIVND (reference sequence). CDR3 DNA sequence: TGTGCCAGTACACCCGGGAGGGGGTACAATGAGCAGTTCTTC. The encoded protein is CASTPGRGYNEQFF.

This clonotype was recorded a few times. This chain connects TRBV6-1 to TRBJ2-7; D not certain. Germline V gene data show CDR1 as MNHNS and CDR2 as SASEGT. This CDR3 has 13 amino acids. Trimming cost V 4 bases and J 8 bases, with 15 bases left between them. The CDR3 reads CASSVTSNSKQYF. Written as DNA, the CDR3 is TGTGCCAGCAGTGTTACATCGAATTCTAAGCAGTACTTC.

At least ten counts were recorded for this clonotype. The rearrangement uses TRBV2 and TRBJ2-1; the D is unclear. V gave up 4 bases and J gave up 5 bases, with 9 bases separating them. Germline CDR1 is SNHLY and CDR2 is FYNNEI. CDR3 length equals 13 residues. CDR3 sequence (DNA): TGTGCCAGCAGTGCATCCCGGGACAATGAGCAGTTCTTC. Its protein product is CASSASRDNEQFF.

This clonotype was recorded at least ten times. The chain links TRBV20-1 to TRBJ1-2; no firm D call. The germline gives CDR1 DFQATT, CDR2 SNEGSKA (reference sequence). Trimming cost V 6 bases and J 4 bases, with 12 bases left between them. The CDR3 length is 12 residues. The CDR3 bases are TGCAGTGCCCACGGACGGGGCTATGGCTACACCTTC. Translation gives CSAHGRGYGYTF.

A few counts support this clonotype. The chain has TRBV25-1 and TRBJ2-3, with D unresolved. The germline V gene encodes CDR1 MGHDK and CDR2 SYGVNS. V dropped 5 bases and J dropped 4 bases, with 13 bases sitting between them. The CDR3 length is 14 residues. DNA for the CDR3: TGTGCCAGCAGTTACTCGGATAGCTCAGATACGCAGTATTTT. It yields the protein CASSYSDSSDTQYF.

This clonotype has a count of ten or more. The chain has TRBV19 and TRBJ2-5; 7 bases map to TRBD1. CDR3 size: 14 residues. The germline CDR1 and CDR2 sequences are LNHDA and SQIVND (reference sequence). Trimming removed 4 bases from V and 4 bases from J; junction bases left unmatched: 6. CDR3 DNA: TGTGCCAGTAGTACCTGGACAGGTACAGAGACCCAGTACTTC. It yields the protein CASSTWTGTETQYF.

A word on this clonotype: A read error may explain this, as a much larger clone is one base away. The chain carries TRBV2 and TRBJ2-2; no clear D gene. The ends were cut back, 5 bases at V and 2 bases at J, with 9 bases in the middle. Germline CDR1 SNHLY, CDR2 FYNNEI. The CDR3 contains 14 residues. The CDR3 spells CASSPGVNTGELFF. In nucleotides, the CDR3 is TGTGCCAGCAGTCCTGGCGTAAACACCGGGGAGCTGTTTTTT.

Comments on this clonotype: This clone may be a read error of a much larger clone one base away. This chain joins TRBV24-1 and TRBJ1-4; unclear D gene. The CDR3 has 8 residues. Germline CDR1 reads KGHDR; CDR2 reads SFDVKD. The CDR3 bases are TGTGCCTCCCGGGAACTGTCTTTT. Protein: CASRELSF.

In its sample, this clonotype was seen a few times. V gene TRBV5-4 combines with J gene TRBJ1-3; D is unresolved. Germline V CDR1 and CDR2: SGHNT, YYREEE (reference sequence). V was shortened by 1 base and J by 1 base, with 21 bases between the two germline ends. The CDR3 spans 19 residues. The CDR3 here is CASSLRGGGDYYSGNTIYF. The CDR3, as DNA: TGTGCCAGCAGCTTGAGAGGAGGAGGAGATTACTATTCTGGAAACACCATATATTTT.

This clonotype came up many times. CDR3 sequence reads: CASSPQVSDTEAFF. The CDR3 nucleotides are TGTGCCAGCAGCCCGCAGGTTAGCGACACTGAAGCTTTCTTT. This chain links TRBV7-2 with TRBJ1-1; D is undetermined. Germline V CDR1 and CDR2: SGHTA, FQGNSA. This CDR3 region has 14 residues. V was trimmed by 5 bases and J by 3 bases, leaving 13 bases between them.

This clonotype is a singleton in its sample. Germline and junction disagree at one end, which may indicate a read error. The chain combines TRBV9 with TRBJ2-7; 9 bases fit TRBD1. CDR3 length: 14 residues. CDR1 is SGDLS, CDR2 YYNGEE, per germline. Here the CDR3 reads CSSSTGQGTYEQYF. Written as DNA, the CDR3 is TGCTCCAGCAGCACAGGACAGGGGACCTACGAGCAGTACTTC. The whole variable domain, filled in from reference TRBV9 and TRBJ2-7, reads DSGVTQTPKHLITATGQRVTLRCSPRSGDLSVYWYQQSLDQGLQFLIQYYNGEERAKGNILERFSAQQFPDLHSELNLSSLELGDSALYFCSSSTGQGTYEQYFGPGTRLTVT.

DNA for the CDR3: TGTGCCAGCAGCCCACCCAGCAACAGAAACACTGAAGCTTTCTTT. Protein sequence: CASSPPSNRNTEAFF. V gene TRBV25-1 combines with J gene TRBJ1-1, with D hard to call. The V end was cut by 6 bases, the J end by 2 bases, with 16 bases between. Per the germline V gene, CDR1 is MGHDK and CDR2 is SYGVNS. CDR3 length equals 15 residues.

The table lists this clonotype with many counts. As DNA, the CDR3 is TGTGCCAGCAGCCAACCGGGACTAGCGGACTACGAGCAGTACTTC. It is translated as CASSQPGLADYEQYF. The V gene is TRBV7-9, the J gene TRBJ2-7; 11 bases match TRBD2. The ends lost 5 bases at V and 3 bases at J; junction bases unmatched: 6. Germline lookup yields CDR1 SEHNR and CDR2 FQNEAQ (reference sequence). The CDR3 contains 15 residues.